One sample yielded the 29 T cell receptor beta chains listed below, sequenced in a study of blood T cell repertoires in COVID-19. The data were produced by immunoSEQ multiplex PCR, yet TCRdb's version contains in-frame clones alone and is incomplete. The sample contains roughly 150,000 clones, approximately 82% of which appear only once. Sequenced: peripheral blood. These receptors were taken from a woman in her forties or fifties in a cohort sampled during active or convalescent COVID-19.

The V call is TRBV5-1, the J call TRBJ1-1, with 7 bases aligning to TRBD1. With 4 bases clipped from V and 0 bases from J, the junction kept 6 bases outside the gene matches. CDR1 and CDR2 from the germline V gene are SGHRS and YFSETQ. The CDR3 extends over 15 amino acids. Written as DNA, the CDR3 is TGCGCCAGCAGCCGGGACAGTCCTATGAACACTGAAGCTTTCTTT. It translates to CASSRDSPMNTEAFF.

V and J are TRBV7-3 and TRBJ2-1; unclear D gene. Trimming left V 1 base short and J 0 bases short, with 7 bases between. Germline V gene sequence: CDR1 SGHTA, CDR2 FQGTGA. The CDR3 runs to 15 residues. CDR3 residues: CASSLRESSYNEQFF. The CDR3 DNA sequence: TGTGCCAGCAGCTTAAGAGAATCCTCCTACAATGAGCAGTTCTTC. Variable domain in full (rest from reference TRBV7-3 and TRBJ2-1): GAGVSQTPSNKVTEKGKYVELRCDPISGHTALYWYRQSLGQGPEFLIYFQGTGAADDSGLPNDRFFAVRPEGSVSTLKIQRTERGDSAVYLCASSLRESSYNEQFFGPGTRLTVL.

The CDR3 DNA sequence: TGTGCCAGCAGTTACGGGACTTCCTATGGCTACACCTTC. It translates to CASSYGTSYGYTF. V usage is TRBV6-6 and J usage is TRBJ1-2; possibly TRBD1 for D (5 bases). V was shortened by 2 bases and J by 4 bases, with 8 bases between the two germline ends. The CDR3 sequence is 13 residues long. CDR1 MNHNY and CDR2 SVGAGI come from the germline V gene (reference sequence).

The V gene is TRBV10-1, the J gene TRBJ1-4; 9 bases are shared with TRBD1. The trim removed 6 bases at V and 6 bases at J, leaving 2 bases unmatched. Germline lookup yields CDR1 WNHNN and CDR2 SYGVQD (reference sequence). The CDR3 covers 13 residues. CDR3 protein: CASRRDRDEKLFF. The CDR3 DNA is TGCGCCAGCAGGAGGGACAGGGATGAAAAACTGTTTTTT.

This clone was picked up one time. The V call is TRBV4-1, the J call TRBJ1-5; unclear D gene. From germline, CDR1 is MGHRA and CDR2 YSYEKL. Deletions cut 6 bases from V and 4 bases from J, with 16 bases between. The CDR3 is made up of 15 amino acids. The CDR3 sequence: CASRAQAVSNQPQHF. For the CDR3, the DNA is TGCGCCAGCAGAGCCCAGGCAGTTTCAAATCAGCCCCAGCATTTT.

The chain uses TRBV3-1 (or the pseudogene TRBV3-2) and TRBJ2-7; possibly TRBD1 for D (5 bases). This CDR3 has 15 residues. Germline V gives CDR1 LGHDT, CDR2 YNNKEL (reference sequence). The V end lost 1 base, the J end lost 2 bases, and 12 bases lay between the germline ends. The CDR3 region is CASSQGGQLPYEQYF. CDR3 sequence (DNA): TGTGCCAGCAGCCAAGGGGGCCAACTTCCCTACGAGCAGTACTTC.

This clone was counted only a few times. The genes are TRBV6-5 and TRBJ1-6, with D tentatively TRBD1 (5 bases). Trimming took off 2 bases at V and 6 bases at J, with 14 bases between the two ends. CDR1 and CDR2 (germline): MNHEY, SVGAGI. This CDR3 comprises 16 residues. The CDR3 loop is CASSYAPGLINSPLHF. DNA of the CDR3: TGTGCCAGCAGTTACGCCCCAGGGTTAATTAATTCACCCCTCCACTTT.

The V gene is TRBV11-2, the J gene TRBJ1-1; D is perhaps TRBD1 (5 bases). V was shortened by 4 bases and J by 1 base, with 22 bases between the two germline ends. Per the germline V gene, CDR1 is SGHAT and CDR2 is FQNNGV. The CDR3 length is 18 residues. The DNA of the CDR3 is TGTGCCAGCAGCTCCCACTTCGGGGGGGGGACGAGGAACACTGAAGCTTTCTTT. It codes for CASSSHFGGGTRNTEAFF.

V is TRBV24-1 and J is TRBJ2-3; D is unresolved. The CDR3 contains 15 residues. Germline assignment: CDR1 KGHDR and CDR2 SFDVKD. V was pared by 6 bases and J by 1 base, with 13 bases between. CDR3 protein: CATSHRLARTDTQYF. The CDR3 DNA reads as TGTGCCACCAGTCATAGGTTAGCACGCACAGATACGCAGTATTTT.

J is TRBJ2-5 and V is TRBV4-3; 10 nucleotides agree with TRBD1. The germline V gene has CDR1 LGHNA and CDR2 YSLEER. The CDR3 is made up of 18 amino acids. The trim removed 3 bases at V and 2 bases at J, leaving 12 bases unmatched. The CDR3 sequence: CASSQTASGQGKQETQYF. DNA of the CDR3: TGCGCCAGCAGCCAGACGGCCTCGGGACAGGGGAAACAAGAGACCCAGTACTTC.

The count of this clone is one. This rearrangement joins TRBV7-9 to TRBJ2-3; D ambiguous. V lost 3 bases and J lost 6, with 13 bases in between. The CDR3 spans 14 residues. The germline V gene has CDR1 SEHNR and CDR2 FQNEAQ (reference sequence). In nucleotides, the CDR3 is TGTGCCAGCAGCTTTTTTACCCACTCGGATACGCAGTATTTT. Residues: CASSFFTHSDTQYF. The whole variable domain, filled in from reference TRBV7-9 and TRBJ2-3, reads DTGVSQNPRHKITKRGQNVTFRCDPISEHNRLYWYRQTLGQGPEFLTYFQNEAQLEKSRLLSDRFSAERPKGSFSTLEIQRTEQGDSAMYLCASSFFTHSDTQYFGPGTRLTVL.

The chain combines TRBV3-1 (or the pseudogene TRBV3-2) with TRBJ1-2, with 10 bases lining up with TRBD1. CDR3 length: 19 residues. V lost 0 bases to trimming and J lost 8 bases; unmatched junction nucleotides: 18. Germline CDR1 is LGHDT and CDR2 is YNNKEL (reference sequence). As DNA, the CDR3 is TGTGCCAGCAGCCAAGAACCGTCCGGACAGGGGGGAAGAGGGAACGGCTACACCTTC. Its protein is CASSQEPSGQGGRGNGYTF.

This rearrangement joins TRBV19 to TRBJ1-5; D is ambiguous. CDR1 and CDR2 from the germline V gene are LNHDA and SQIVND (reference sequence). V lost 6 bases to trimming and J lost 0 bases, with 9 bases between them. This CDR3 contains 14 residues. As DNA, the CDR3 is TGTGCCAGTAGCGAGAGAAATAGCAATCAGCCCCAGCATTTT. Its translation is CASSERNSNQPQHF.

The CDR3 protein is CAISESPGQGSPLHF. The CDR3 DNA is TGTGCCATCAGTGAGTCGCCAGGGCAGGGTTCACCCCTCCACTTT. V usage is TRBV10-3 and J usage is TRBJ1-6; tentatively, D is TRBD1 (5 bases). Germline V gene data show CDR1 as ENHRY and CDR2 as SYGVKD. The CDR3 sequence is 15 residues long. V lost 0 bases and J lost 9, with 12 bases in between.

V and J are TRBV4-3 and TRBJ1-2; a weak D match, TRBD1 (5 bases). Germline V gene data show CDR1 as LGHNA and CDR2 as YSLEER. This CDR3 comprises 16 residues. Trimming took 1 base from V and 4 from J, leaving 16 bases between them. CDR3: CASSQGGGDGAYGYTF. The CDR3 DNA follows: TGCGCCAGCAGCCAAGGCGGCGGAGATGGGGCCTATGGCTACACCTTC.

This clone has more than one count but fewer than ten. The J gene is TRBJ2-2, the V gene TRBV7-3; 12 bases match TRBD2. Germline V lookup: CDR1 SGHTA, CDR2 FQGTGA. With V trimmed by 0 bases and J by 9 bases, 8 bases remained unmatched. The CDR3 has 17 residues. CDR3 nucleotides: TGTGCCAGCAGCTTAACGGGCCCTAGCGGGGGGGGTCGGGAGCTGTTTTTT. It yields the protein CASSLTGPSGGGRELFF. The variable domain in full, completed from reference TRBV7-3 and TRBJ2-2, reads GAGVSQTPSNKVTEKGKYVELRCDPISGHTALYWYRQSLGQGPEFLIYFQGTGAADDSGLPNDRFFAVRPEGSVSTLKIQRTERGDSAVYLCASSLTGPSGGGRELFFGEGSRLTVL.

This chain joins TRBV18 and TRBJ1-4; 8 positions agree with TRBD1. This CDR3 is built from 16 residues. Losses at the gene ends were 2 bases for V and 8 bases for J; bases not matched to a gene: 10. Germline V gives CDR1 KGHSH, CDR2 LQKENI. CDR3 sequence (DNA): TGTGCCAGCTCACCAGATGAGACAGGGGATTGGGAAAAACTGTTTTTT. This encodes CASSPDETGDWEKLFF.

The chain recombines TRBV2 with TRBJ1-4; no reliable D call. This CDR3 has 17 amino acids. V was pared by 3 bases and J by 8 bases, with 22 bases between. In germline, CDR1 is SNHLY, CDR2 FYNNEI. CDR3 sequence reads: CASSDFGPGRDKEKLFF. The CDR3 DNA reads as TGTGCCAGCAGTGATTTTGGGCCGGGAAGGGATAAGGAAAAACTGTTTTTT.

This chain links TRBV5-1 with TRBJ1-1; D not certain. The germline V gene encodes CDR1 SGHRS and CDR2 YFSETQ. The CDR3 consists of 16 residues. The V gene lost 2 bases and the J gene lost 1 base, with 15 bases spanning the gap. The CDR3 region is CASSLLNSAANTEAFF. CDR3 DNA: TGCGCCAGCAGCTTACTAAATAGTGCTGCGAACACTGAAGCTTTCTTT.

The chain employs TRBV9 and TRBJ2-2; no clear D gene. V lost 3 bases to trimming and J lost 3 bases, with 12 bases between them. The CDR3 has 15 amino acids. Germline-derived CDR1 and CDR2 are SGDLS and YYNGEE. This CDR3 reads CASSERSRDTGELFF. CDR3 nucleotides: TGTGCCAGCAGCGAGAGGTCCCGAGACACCGGGGAGCTGTTTTTT.

There are a few counts of this clone. This chain uses TRBV3-1 (or the pseudogene TRBV3-2) with TRBJ2-3; TRBD1 aligns across 7 bases. CDR1 is LGHDT and CDR2 is YNNKEL in the germline V gene (reference sequence). This CDR3 has 15 amino acids. V gave up 1 base and J gave up 4 bases; unmatched junction bases: 5. The CDR3 DNA reads TGTGCCAGCAGCCAAGTGGGACAGTGGGCAGATACGCAGTATTTT. Translated, it gives CASSQVGQWADTQYF.

The V call is TRBV7-2, the J call TRBJ2-2; 11 bases map to TRBD2. The V gene's germline CDR1 is SGHTA and CDR2 FQGNSA. The CDR3 length is 18 residues. V shed 2 bases, J shed 6 bases, and the junction held 11 bases outside the gene matches. DNA of the CDR3: TGTGCCAGCAGCTTAATCGCTAGCGGGGGGCCTTGGCCCGGGGAGCTGTTTTTT. It codes for CASSLIASGGPWPGELFF.

The rearrangement links TRBV7-8 to TRBJ1-2, with TRBD1 identical over 8 bases. The CDR3 totals 13 residues. Germline CDR1 and CDR2: SGHVS and FQNEAQ. The ends lost 4 bases at V and 5 bases at J; junction bases unmatched: 3. In DNA, the CDR3 is TGTGCCAGCAGCTCGACAGGGGAGTATGGCTACACCTTC. The encoded protein is CASSSTGEYGYTF.

The chain joins TRBV2 to TRBJ2-7, with a tentative D call TRBD2 (5 bases). V lost 8 bases, J lost 0 bases, and 14 bases lay in between. The CDR3 has 14 residues. Germline assignment: CDR1 SNHLY and CDR2 FYNNEI. The DNA of the CDR3 is TGTGCCAGCCGGGGAGAGTATTACTCCTACGAGCAGTACTTC. Its translation: CASRGEYYSYEQYF.

This chain uses TRBV10-3 with TRBJ2-2; 15 bases map to TRBD2. The germline V gene encodes CDR1 ENHRY and CDR2 SYGVKD. The J segment lost 1 base and the V segment lost 9 bases, leaving 15 bases of the junction unmatched. The CDR3 contains 20 residues. CDR3 in amino acids: CAISRNAGLAGGKNTGELFF. Here the CDR3 DNA reads TGTGCCATAAGTCGCAATGCGGGACTAGCGGGGGGCAAGAACACCGGGGAGCTGTTTTTT.

V is TRBV6-4 and J is TRBJ2-3, with D perhaps TRBD2 (6 bases). The CDR3 is 14 amino acids. Germline CDR1 is MRHNA and CDR2 is SNTAGT. V lost 10 bases to trimming and J lost 1 base, with 15 bases between them. The CDR3 nucleotides are TGTGCCACCCCGACTAGTGATGGCACAGATACGCAGTATTTT. Protein product: CATPTSDGTDTQYF.

There are a few counts of this clone. The chain recombines TRBV12-3 or TRBV12-4 with TRBJ1-1; D is perhaps TRBD1 (5 bases). V dropped 5 bases and J dropped 11 bases, with 15 bases sitting between them. The CDR3 sequence is 12 residues long. In DNA form, the CDR3 reads TGTGCCAGCAGTCCCGGGGGTACATCGGCTTTCTTT. It encodes CASSPGGTSAFF.

The chain couples TRBV25-1 to TRBJ2-2; TRBD1 aligns across 12 bases. V lost 0 bases, J lost 3 bases, and 5 bases stayed unmatched. Germline assignment: CDR1 MGHDK and CDR2 SYGVNS. The CDR3 has 18 amino acids. CDR3: CASSEYSGQGAYTGELFF. The CDR3 bases are TGTGCCAGCAGTGAATACTCGGGACAGGGGGCCTACACCGGGGAGCTGTTTTTT.

The chain employs TRBV18 and TRBJ2-2; D is unclear. Trimming stripped 4 bases from V and 5 bases from J, with 5 bases between. CDR3 length: 12 residues. CDR1 and CDR2 from the germline V gene are KGHSH and LQKENI. The CDR3 DNA reads TGTGCCAGCTCACTCGGGACCGGGGAGCTGTTTTTT. Encoded protein: CASSLGTGELFF.